This TCR beta chain comes out of a study of cytomegalovirus exposure and HLA in healthy donors. Study-wide points: Using a false discovery rate of 0.05, a later analysis showed that around 16,000 TCR beta sequences were associated with HLA alleles. As immune exposure information, only CMV serostatus was available. In a later analysis, most CMV-associated TCR beta chains appeared HLA-restricted.

Germline V gene sequence: CDR1 SGHAT, CDR2 FQNNGV. The CDR3 contains 15 residues. Trimming removed 6 bases from V and 2 bases from J, with 16 bases in between. With 60 Vbeta and 13 Jbeta primers, the PCR was carried out. Using immunoSEQ multiplex PCR, the repertoire was profiled, and TCRdb retains in-frame clones only, with some absent. In all, the sample yields tens of thousands of clones. Concerning this clone itself: Its antigen is as yet unknown.

The TCR sequence derives from a man in his fifties in good health and CMV-seropositive. The rearrangement links TRBV11-2 to TRBJ1-2, with D perhaps matching TRBD1 (5 bases). Sequencing input: PBMCs. CDR3 residues: CASRTIGGRNYGYTF. CDR3 nucleotide sequence: TGTGCCAGCAGAACTATCGGGGGTCGGAACTATGGCTACACCTTC.